This T cell receptor (beta chain) is from a study of OX40 agonist ivuxolimab in advanced cancers. On the study more broadly: Those enrolled were 80% to 85% male, with a mean age of around 60 years and ages from about 20 to 79. Partial responses, seen in three patients, involved one hepatocellular carcinoma and two cutaneous melanomas.

The CDR3 length is 16 residues. Germline V gene data show CDR1 as MDHEN and CDR2 as SYDVKM. V gave up 6 bases and J gave up 3 bases, with 19 bases separating them. Some clones are missing from TCRdb's copy, which holds only in-frame ones; the method was immunoSEQ multiplex PCR. The sample comprises roughly 66,000 clones, 80% to 85% of which are singletons, and around 2.5% rests with the top ten. The sequence was collected from an adult with an advanced solid tumor such as melanoma, head and neck, liver or kidney cancer. The specimen comprised CD4+ or CD8+ T cells sorted from blood, sampled in a trial of the OX40 agonist ivuxolimab. The chain carries TRBV28 and TRBJ2-3; TRBD1 might be the D (5 bases). CDR3 amino acids: CASSRPTGPATDTQYF. CDR3 DNA sequence: TGTGCCAGCAGCCGCCCTACAGGCCCTGCTACAGATACGCAGTATTTT.